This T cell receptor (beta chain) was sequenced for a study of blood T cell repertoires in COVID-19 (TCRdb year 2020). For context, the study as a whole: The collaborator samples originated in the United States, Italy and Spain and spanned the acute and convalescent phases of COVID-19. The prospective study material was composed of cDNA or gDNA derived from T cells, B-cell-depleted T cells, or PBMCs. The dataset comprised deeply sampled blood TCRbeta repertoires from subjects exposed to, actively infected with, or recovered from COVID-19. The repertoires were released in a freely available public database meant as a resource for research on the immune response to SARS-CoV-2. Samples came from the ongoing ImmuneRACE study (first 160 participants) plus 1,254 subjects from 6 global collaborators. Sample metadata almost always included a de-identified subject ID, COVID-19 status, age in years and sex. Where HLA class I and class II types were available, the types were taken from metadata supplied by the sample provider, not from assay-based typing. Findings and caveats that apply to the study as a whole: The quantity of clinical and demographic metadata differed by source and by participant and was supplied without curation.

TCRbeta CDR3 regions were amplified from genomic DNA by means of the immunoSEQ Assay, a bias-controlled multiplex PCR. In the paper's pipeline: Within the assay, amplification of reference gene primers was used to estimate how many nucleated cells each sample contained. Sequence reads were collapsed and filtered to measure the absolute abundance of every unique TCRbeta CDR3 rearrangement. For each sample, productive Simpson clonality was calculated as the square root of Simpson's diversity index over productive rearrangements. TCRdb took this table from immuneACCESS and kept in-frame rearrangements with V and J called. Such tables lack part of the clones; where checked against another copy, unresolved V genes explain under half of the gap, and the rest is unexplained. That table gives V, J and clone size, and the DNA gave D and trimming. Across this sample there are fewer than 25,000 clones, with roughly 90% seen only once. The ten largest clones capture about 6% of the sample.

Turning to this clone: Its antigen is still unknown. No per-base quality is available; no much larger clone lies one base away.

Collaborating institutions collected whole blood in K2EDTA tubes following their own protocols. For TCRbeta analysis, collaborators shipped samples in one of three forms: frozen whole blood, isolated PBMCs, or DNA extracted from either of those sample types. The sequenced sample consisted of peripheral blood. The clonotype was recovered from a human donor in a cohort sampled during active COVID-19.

The bases are TGTGCCACCAGTGATTCAAACTACAAGGCGAGAAATGGCTACACCTTC. Its coded protein is CATSDSNYKARNGYTF. Here the chain combines TRBV24-1 and TRBJ1-2, with the D gene not confidently named. V sheds 2 bases and J sheds 6 bases, leaving 18 bases between their ends. The CDR3 measures 16 amino acids from cysteine to phenylalanine. The only DNA kept is the CDR3, 48 bases in frame from the first base. From a lookup of the germline V gene, CDR1 and CDR2 are KGHDR and SFDVKD.